The T cell receptor beta chain described here comes from a study of T cell clonotyping in hematopoietic cell transplantation. Data came from immunoSEQ multiplex PCR; TCRdb stores just in-frame clones and leaves some out. The repertoire holds 9,500 to 11,000 clones, with 89% as singletons. This CDR3 contains 13 residues. Germline values: CDR1 LNHDA, CDR2 SQIVND (reference sequence). V lost 4 bases, J lost 4 bases, and 3 bases stayed unmatched. The TCR originated in a male patient in his sixties or seventies who had an allogeneic stem cell transplant from an unrelated donor, so the T cells may come from the graft donor. Some clones in this sample may be carry-over from other donors' samples. This sample comprised PBMCs, obtained 180 days after allogeneic stem cell transplant. This chain uses TRBV19 with TRBJ1-1; 7 bases align to TRBD1. The CDR3 spells CASSTTGATEAFF. CDR3 sequence (DNA): TGTGCCAGTAGTACAACAGGGGCCACTGAAGCTTTCTTT.